Listed below are T cell receptor beta chains from one sample, sequenced in a study of blood T cells in healthy people across ages. TCRdb itself ran the 5' RACE reads through MiXCR, one entry per CDR3 protein. Of about 1.7 million distinct CDR3 sequences detected, 28% appear once; the ten largest clones hold 7% to 9%. Sequencing was performed on blood. These receptors were taken from a woman in her twenties or thirties in good health. Both conserved end residues are trimmed from each CDR3.

J gene | V gene | CDR3 protein
TRBJ2-7 | TRBV7-6 | ASTPLGSPYEQY
TRBJ2-2 | TRBV3-1 | ASSQPSGTGELF
TRBJ2-1 | TRBV11-1 | ASSAHPSLAGEGTKWVNEQF
TRBJ2-6 | TRBV18 | ASSPATGGGANVLT
TRBJ1-3 | TRBV10-3 | AIRGTQSGNTIY
TRBJ2-1 | TRBV20-1 | SARWTSGSHEQF
TRBJ2-7 | TRBV6-6 | ASSGGQLSSYEQY
TRBJ1-2 | TRBV18 | ASSRGEGSENGYT
TRBJ2-7 | TRBV7-2 | ASSPPGHGFYEQY
TRBJ2-3 | TRBV12-3/TRBV12-4 | ASSSPRGETTDTQY
TRBJ1-1 | TRBV9 | ASSVVGDTEAF
TRBJ2-1 | TRBV12-3/TRBV12-4 | ASSEEDSGQDNEQV
TRBJ2-5 | TRBV6-1 | ASSLNYQETQY
TRBJ1-5 | TRBV20-1 | SAGESRGNQPQH
TRBJ2-1 | TRBV14 | ASSRPGISYNEQF
TRBJ2-1 | TRBV29-1 | SVEDLRLAGDSEQF
TRBJ2-2 | TRBV21-1 | ASSIASGVPANTGELF
TRBJ2-3 | TRBV6-5 | ASSYFPGQGADLKRADTQY
TRBJ1-4 | TRBV5-1 | ASSLAGDEKLF
TRBJ2-7 | TRBV11-2 | ASSLNQGREQY
TRBJ1-2 | TRBV12-3/TRBV12-4 | ASSTRQGNINYGYT
TRBJ2-5 | TRBV28 | ASSLAGKEETQY
TRBJ2-1 | TRBV11-2 | ASSSIRGRTNEQF
TRBJ2-1 | TRBV20-1 | SARAASGGYNEQF
TRBJ2-5 | TRBV15 | ATSSRLAGDRHQETQY
TRBJ2-7 | TRBV5-1 | ASSATSGGLEQY
TRBJ2-5 | TRBV20-1 | SASDRVRETQY
TRBJ1-5 | TRBV15 | ATSREAIPQNSNQPQH
TRBJ2-1 | TRBV7-9 | ASAGTTNNEQF
TRBJ1-4 | TRBV29-1 | SVKDRPTNEKLF
TRBJ2-7 | TRBV7-9 | ASSLRDYRGSHEQY
TRBJ2-3 | TRBV11-2 | ASSYGRTSGGESTDTQY
TRBJ2-5 | TRBV5-6 | ASTYRGTSRQETQY
TRBJ2-7 | TRBV28 | ASRSGSGEQY
TRBJ1-1 | TRBV7-9 | ASSKKFNREGDTEAF
TRBJ1-2 | TRBV6-1 | ASTPKRRYSNYGYT
TRBJ1-1 | TRBV27 | ASSLNRGSTEAF
TRBJ2-1 | TRBV7-2 | ASSLVSGSPRVREQF
TRBJ1-2 | TRBV19 | ASSTLGSVRAPRGYGYT
TRBJ1-2 | TRBV10-3 | AIRASGGENPGYT
TRBJ1-4 | TRBV29-1 | SVLPATNEKLF
TRBJ2-1 | TRBV20-1 | SARGSGGSGEQF
TRBJ2-5 | TRBV6-1 | ASSPRWSTGGPSETQY
TRBJ1-4 | TRBV28 | ASRPAGGLYEKLF
TRBJ1-1 | TRBV12-5 | ASGSGLGTEAF
TRBJ2-2 | TRBV9 | ASSVRDRATGELF
TRBJ2-7 | TRBV4-1 | ASSQPGRRREQY
TRBJ2-6 | TRBV5-1 | ASSLGAARGANVLT
TRBJ2-5 | TRBV7-2 | ASSPGGQTQETQY
TRBJ1-1 | TRBV5-1 | ASSSGWGESTEAF
TRBJ1-1 | TRBV3-1 | ASSPAGGARNTEAF
TRBJ2-2 | TRBV20-1 | SAPDSNTGELF
TRBJ2-5 | TRBV7-3 | ASSFALATTQY
TRBJ1-1 | TRBV20-1 | SVLPGQGTSEAF
TRBJ2-1 | TRBV25-1 | SSSGRGGEQF
TRBJ2-2 | TRBV9 | ASSVGARGAGELF
TRBJ1-2 | TRBV4-1 | ASSQEQGPRVSYT